This T cell receptor (beta chain) was profiled in a study of T cell responses to AZD1222 COVID-19 vaccine. With regard to this clone: No antigen is known for it.

General study findings and limits: Seropositive at baseline were only a handful of AZD1222 recipients.

This CDR3 spans 18 amino acids. Germline assignment: CDR1 PRHDT and CDR2 FYEKMQ (reference sequence). V shed 4 bases, J shed 0 bases, and the junction held 10 bases outside the gene matches. Produced via immunoSEQ multiplex PCR; TCRdb's table is partial and in-frame only. The table records about 81,000 clones, around nine tenths of them present only once. Sequenced material: peripheral blood, taken 28 days after the second AZD1222 dose. This TCR was recovered from an adult who received the AZD1222 COVID-19 vaccine. V gene TRBV13 combines with J gene TRBJ1-3; TRBD1 agrees at 9 bases. CDR3 loop: CASSSRDRVLISGNTIYF. The CDR3 bases are TGTGCCAGCAGCTCCCGGGACAGGGTACTGATCTCTGGAAACACCATATATTTT.